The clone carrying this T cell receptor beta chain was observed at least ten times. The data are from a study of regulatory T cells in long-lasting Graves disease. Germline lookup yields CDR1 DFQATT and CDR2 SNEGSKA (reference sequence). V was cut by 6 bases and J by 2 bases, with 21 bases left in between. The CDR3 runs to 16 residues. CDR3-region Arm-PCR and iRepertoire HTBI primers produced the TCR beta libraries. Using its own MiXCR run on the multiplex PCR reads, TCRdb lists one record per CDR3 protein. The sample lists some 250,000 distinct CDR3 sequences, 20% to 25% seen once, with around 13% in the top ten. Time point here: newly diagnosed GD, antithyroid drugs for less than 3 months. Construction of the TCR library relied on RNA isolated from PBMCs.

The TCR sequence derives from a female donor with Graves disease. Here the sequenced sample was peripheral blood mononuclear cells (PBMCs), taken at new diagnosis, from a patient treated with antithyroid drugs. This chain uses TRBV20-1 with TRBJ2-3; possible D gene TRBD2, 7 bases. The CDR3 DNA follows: TGCAGTGCCCACCTCGGGGGGCGGGGGTTCACAGATACGCAGTATTTT. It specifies CSAHLGGRGFTDTQYF.